Below are 6 T cell receptor beta chains sequenced from a single sample in a study of beta chain features in type 1 diabetes. Expressed TCRB transcripts were sequenced, since all the RNA that had been isolated was reverse transcribed. This table comes from immunoSEQ multiplex PCR, and its TCRdb copy is limited to in-frame clones, with some not included. Altogether under 250,000 clones are present, 11% being singletons, with the ten largest covering 1% to 1.5%. The sequencing sample was made of central memory CD4+ T cells from blood. These receptors were obtained from a man younger than 35 in good health.

This clone was seen more than once but under ten times. V usage is TRBV4-2 and J usage is TRBJ2-2; D may be TRBD1 or TRBD2 (5 bases each). The V gene lost 0 bases and the J gene lost 5 bases, with 13 bases spanning the gap. The CDR3 consists of 16 residues. Germline CDR1 LGHNA, CDR2 YNFKEQ. CDR3 sequence reads: CASSQEGDLTTGELFF. The CDR3 DNA reads as TGTGCCAGCAGCCAAGAGGGGGACCTGACTACCGGGGAGCTGTTTTTT.

In its sample, this clone was seen once. J is TRBJ1-1 and V is TRBV7-9, with D perhaps matching TRBD1 (6 bases). Trimming shortened V by 3 bases and J by 8 bases, and 10 bases separated the two germline ends. In germline, CDR1 is SEHNR, CDR2 FQNEAQ (reference sequence). This CDR3 spans 12 amino acids. As DNA, the CDR3 is TGTGCCAGCAGCTTGGGGCAGGGGGAAGCTTTCTTT. Translated, it gives CASSLGQGEAFF.

Of note for this clone: A much larger clone sits a single nucleotide away, making a read error possible. The J gene is TRBJ2-5, the V gene TRBV7-2; tentatively, D is TRBD1 or TRBD2 (6 bases each). The CDR3 consists of 15 residues. Trimming pared 5 bases from V and 5 bases from J, leaving 18 bases between. CDR1 and CDR2 from the germline V gene are SGHTA and FQGNSA. CDR3 nucleotide sequence: TGTGCCAGCAGCGGCCCCGGGGGCCGGTCGGAGACCCAGTACTTC. This encodes CASSGPGGRSETQYF.

In this sample, this clone turned up a few times. The chain employs TRBV30 and TRBJ2-5; D remains ambiguous. This CDR3 spans 12 amino acids. The V end lost 3 bases, the J end lost 4 bases, and 9 bases lay between the germline ends. Germline CDR1 reads GTSNPN; CDR2 reads SVGIG (reference sequence). CDR3 in DNA: TGTGCCTGGAGCTTGGACGGAGAGACCCAGTACTTC. As protein: CAWSLDGETQYF.

This clone was detected many times. The chain uses TRBV28 and TRBJ1-5; no clear D. This CDR3 region has 14 residues. Trimming pared 6 bases from V and 0 bases from J, leaving 9 bases between. Looked up from germline, CDR1 is MDHEN and CDR2 is SYDVKM. The CDR3 DNA sequence: TGTGCCAGCAGCCGGTCCGCTAGCAATCAGCCCCAGCATTTT. This sequence encodes CASSRSASNQPQHF.

The J gene is TRBJ2-1, the V gene TRBV5-6, with 8 bases matching TRBD2. Germline V gives CDR1 SGHDT, CDR2 YYEEEE. The V gene end was trimmed by 0 bases and the J gene end by 5 bases; junction bases not matched to a gene: 4. The CDR3 spans 15 residues. This chain's CDR3 is CASSLGLAGHNEQFF. In nucleotides, the CDR3 is TGTGCCAGCAGCTTGGGATTAGCGGGGCACAATGAGCAGTTCTTC.